This T cell receptor (beta chain) was captured by sequencing in a study of breast tumors, draining lymph nodes, adjacent tissues listed by TCRdb under 2016. As for the study more broadly: Breast cancer patients provided tumor, adjacent nontumor tissue and axillary lymph nodes, and the study compared the TCR beta repertoires across these three sources. The study aimed to assess the relationships and possible T-cell exchange between tumor, surrounding tissue and draining lymph node repertoires in human breast cancer. General study outcomes and caveats: T-cell repertoire diversity in tumors was found to be lower than in lymph nodes but higher than in nontumor tissue, and preferential V and J gene usage was observed. The conclusion that tumor T cells originate in lymph nodes was presented as consistent with a hypothesis rather than as directly demonstrated. The data were judged consistent with most tumor T cells deriving from the lymph node and then expanding within tumor tissue. In luminal-like breast cancer, tumor and nontumor tissue repertoires resembled each other significantly more than in basal-like breast cancer.

These reads were obtained on an Illumina HiSeq 2000. Multiplex PCR amplification was used to generate the TCR beta chain libraries. High-throughput sequencing was used to analyze the amplified TCR beta chain products. In-frame beta chains were kept once TCRdb had trimmed the public reads at Q25 with fastp and called clones with MiXCR. Rows are combined by CDR3 protein, so each entry shows the most common genes and DNA. The sample table holds approximately 120,000 distinct CDR3 sequences, of which less than 25% were seen once. The ten largest clones add up to 2.2% of the sample. This clonotype was recorded at least ten times. What antigen it recognizes has not been identified. Base qualities are not at hand, and no much larger clone is one base apart. Based on the germline V gene, the CDR1 and CDR2 sequences are SGHRS and YFSETQ. Including cysteine and phenylalanine, the CDR3 has 16 amino acids. Just CDR3 DNA is preserved here, 48 bases in frame from base 1. Trimming leaves V shorter by 3 bases and J shorter by 2 bases, with the junction holding 3 bases beyond the gene matches.

Lymph node samples were obtained from the axillary draining lymph nodes of breast cancer patients. The chain is made from TRBV5-1 and TRBJ2-3; 13 junctional bases match TRBD2. The receptor's source is a female donor with breast cancer. Some clones in this sample may be carry-over from other donors' samples. Specimen: axillary lymph node tissue. Here the CDR3 is given as CASSSLAGGPTDTQYF. The nucleotide sequence reads TGCGCCAGCAGCTCACTAGCGGGAGGGCCCACAGATACGCAGTATTTT. With the portions outside the CDR3 filled from the reference TRBV5-1 and TRBJ2-3 genes, the complete variable region becomes KAGVTQTPRYLIKTRGQQVTLSCSPISGHRSVSWYQQTPGQGLQFLFEYFSETQRNKGNFPGRFSGRQFSNSRSEMNVSTLELGDSALYLCASSSLAGGPTDTQYFGPGTRLTVL.